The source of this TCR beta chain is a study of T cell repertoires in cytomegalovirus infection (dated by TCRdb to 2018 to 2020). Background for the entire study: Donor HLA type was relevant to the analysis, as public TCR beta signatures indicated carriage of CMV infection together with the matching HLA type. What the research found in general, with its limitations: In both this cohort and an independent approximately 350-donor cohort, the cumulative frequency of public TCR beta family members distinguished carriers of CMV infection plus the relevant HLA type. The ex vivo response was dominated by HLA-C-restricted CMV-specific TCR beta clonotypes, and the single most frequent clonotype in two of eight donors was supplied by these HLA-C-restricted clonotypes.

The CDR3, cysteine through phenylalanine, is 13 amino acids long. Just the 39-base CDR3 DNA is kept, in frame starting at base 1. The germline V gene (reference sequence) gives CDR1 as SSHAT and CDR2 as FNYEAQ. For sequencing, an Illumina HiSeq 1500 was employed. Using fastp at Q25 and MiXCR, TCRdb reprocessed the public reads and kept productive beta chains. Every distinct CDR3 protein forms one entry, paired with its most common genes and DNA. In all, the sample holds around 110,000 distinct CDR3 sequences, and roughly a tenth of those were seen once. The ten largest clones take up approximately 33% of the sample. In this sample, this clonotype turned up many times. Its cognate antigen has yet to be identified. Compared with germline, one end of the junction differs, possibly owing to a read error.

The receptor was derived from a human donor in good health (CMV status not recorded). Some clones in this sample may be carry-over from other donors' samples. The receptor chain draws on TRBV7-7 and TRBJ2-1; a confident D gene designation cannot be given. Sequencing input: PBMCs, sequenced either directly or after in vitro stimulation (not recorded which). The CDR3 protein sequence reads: CASSLDTVNEQFF. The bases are TGTGCTAGCAGCTTAGATACTGTGAATGAGCAGTTCTTC.